These T cell receptor beta chains were read from a single sample in a study of spatial heterogeneity in lung cancer. TCRdb recomputed calls from the 5' RACE reads with MiXCR, one row per CDR3 protein. The data hold 3,000 to 3,500 distinct CDR3 sequences, with around 15% observed a single time. Sequences were derived from lung tumor tissue, sampled at surgery. The receptor set was obtained from a female donor with early-stage non-small cell lung cancer. CDR3s include the opening cysteine and the closing phenylalanine or tryptophan. A D gene is named only where the DNA matches it firmly. Some rows mark clone size as missing; the rest say once, few, many or name a class of expanded clone.

d_call j_call clone_size v_call cdr3_nt cdr3_aa
TRBD2 TRBJ2-1 NA TRBV9 TGTGCCAGCAGCCCCACGTCGGGAGGGGGGGCGGATGAGCAGTTCTTC CASSPTSGGGADEQFF
NA TRBJ2-1 medium-sized TRBV7-9 TGTGCCAGCACCAGGGCGGAGCCCTACAATGAGCAGTTCTTC CASTRAEPYNEQFF
TRBD1 TRBJ1-2 NA TRBV10-3 TGTGCCATCAGTGAGACAGGGGATATAGGCTACACCTTC CAISETGDIGYTF
NA TRBJ2-1 large TRBV5-1 TGCGCCAGCAGCTTGGTCGGGGGTATCGTCAATGAGCAGTTCTTC CASSLVGGIVNEQFF
NA TRBJ2-6 medium-sized TRBV30 TGTGCCTGGGATACCACAGGGATCGGGGCCAACGTCCTGACTTTC CAWDTTGIGANVLTF
NA TRBJ2-5 medium-sized TRBV9 TGTGCCAGCAGCACACGGACCGGGGATGGGGCCCAGTACTTC CASSTRTGDGAQYF
TRBD2 TRBJ2-5 medium-sized TRBV9 TGTGCCAGCAGCGTAGGGGAGGGGCCTTTGCCCCAGTACTTC CASSVGEGPLPQYF
NA TRBJ2-2 medium-sized TRBV6-6 TGTGCCAGCAGATTGGACAGACTTAACACCGGGGAGCTGTTTTTT CASRLDRLNTGELFF
TRBD2 TRBJ2-3 few TRBV4-2 TGTGCCAGCAGCCCCGCTGGGGGGAGGGAGGATACGCAGTATTTT CASSPAGGREDTQYF
NA TRBJ1-5 medium-sized TRBV6-1 TGTGCCAGCACCCCGAGACAGGATAATCAGCCCCAGCATTTT CASTPRQDNQPQHF
TRBD2 TRBJ2-1 medium-sized TRBV6-2/TRBV6-3 TGTGCCAGCCGTAACCTAGCGGGAGCCTACAATGAGCAGTTCTTC CASRNLAGAYNEQFF
TRBD1 TRBJ2-1 medium-sized TRBV6-6 TGTGCCAGCAGTTACAGGGGGCAGGGAGCCTACAATGAGCAGTTCTTC CASSYRGQGAYNEQFF
TRBD2 TRBJ2-5 NA TRBV28 TGTGCCAGCAGCCAGCCCCGTAGCGGGGGGCCCGTCCGGACCCAGTACTTC CASSQPRSGGPVRTQYF
TRBD1 TRBJ1-1 medium-sized TRBV20-1 TGCAGTGCTCCCCGCCCATCCGGGACAGGGGGCTTAGGAGCTTTCTTT CSAPRPSGTGGLGAFF
NA TRBJ2-7 medium-sized TRBV18 TGTGCCAGCTCAGCGACAGGCGACAGCTCCTACGAGCAGTACTTC CASSATGDSSYEQYF